A single sample gave rise to the 5 T cell receptor beta chains below, sequenced in a study of cytomegalovirus exposure and HLA in healthy donors. 13 Jbeta primers and 60 Vbeta primers were used for the PCR. Profiled with immunoSEQ multiplex PCR; TCRdb holds only in-frame clones, not every one. Here the sample spans fewer than 200,000 clones, roughly 80% being singletons. The sequenced sample was PBMCs. These receptors were obtained from a woman aged 18-29 years in good health and CMV-seronegative.

J is TRBJ1-5 and V is TRBV13; perhaps TRBD1 as D (5 bases). In germline, CDR1 is PRHDT, CDR2 FYEKMQ (reference sequence). This CDR3 spans 15 amino acids. V lost 4 bases and J 0 bases, leaving 10 bases between the germline ends. CDR3 in DNA: TGTGCCAGCAGCTCCAGCAGGGCTAGCAATCAGCCCCAGCATTTT. Protein sequence: CASSSSRASNQPQHF.

This chain connects TRBV4-1 to TRBJ1-5; D possibly corresponds to TRBD1 (6 bases). The V end lost 2 bases, the J end lost 4 bases, and 24 bases lay between the germline ends. The CDR3 consists of 19 residues. CDR1 is MGHRA and CDR2 is YSYEKL in the germline V gene. The chain's CDR3 is CASSQSHWEQGPINQPQHF. CDR3 sequence (DNA): TGCGCCAGCAGCCAAAGTCATTGGGAACAGGGTCCCATTAATCAGCCCCAGCATTTT.

This clone was recorded only once. This rearrangement joins TRBV28 to TRBJ2-3; D remains unclear. The CDR3 is 14 residues long. CDR1 is MDHEN, CDR2 SYDVKM, per germline. V gave up 10 bases and J gave up 2 bases, with 16 bases separating them. CDR3 coding DNA: TGTGCCACCCGAGAGAGATTCAACACAGATACGCAGTATTTT. Translation: CATRERFNTDTQYF. Together with reference TRBV28 and TRBJ2-3, the CDR3 gives the full variable domain: DVKVTQSSRYLVKRTGEKVFLECVQDMDHENMFWYRQDPGLGLRLIYFSYDVKMKEKGDIPEGYSVSREKKERFSLILESASTNQTSMYLCATRERFNTDTQYFGPGTRLTVL.

This chain uses TRBV6-5 with TRBJ1-2; D is unclear. Trimming pared 5 bases from V and 4 bases from J, leaving 14 bases between. From germline, CDR1 is MNHEY and CDR2 SVGAGI. The CDR3 is 14 amino acids. CDR3 DNA: TGTGCCAGCAGTGACGACCCGGGTGGCTATGGCTACACCTTC. Translated, it gives CASSDDPGGYGYTF.

This sequence joins TRBV11-3 and TRBJ2-7; 7 bases align to TRBD1. The CDR3 is made up of 18 amino acids. Germline V gives CDR1 SGHNT, CDR2 YENEEA. V lost 1 base and J lost 2; bases outside the gene matches: 14. CDR3 residues: CASSLATWGQRNTYEQYF. CDR3 coding DNA: TGTGCCAGCAGCTTAGCGACCTGGGGACAGCGGAATACCTACGAGCAGTACTTC.